The clone carrying this T cell receptor (beta chain) has ten or more counts. Its specificity is unknown. TCRdb recomputed calls from the reads with MiXCR, one row per CDR3 protein. The sample includes more than 75,000 distinct CDR3 sequences, 3.7% of them seen just once. These data originate in a study of T cell repertoires in cytomegalovirus infection. Study as a whole: A matching HLA type, together with CMV infection, was signaled by public TCR beta signatures. Study-wide findings and caveats: Of the TCR beta families, the public ones yielded a cumulative frequency that identified carriers of CMV plus the relevant HLA. HLA-C-restricted TCR beta clonotypes specific for CMV led the ex vivo response.

Germline CDR1 reads LNHDA; CDR2 reads SQIVND (reference sequence). The trim removed 9 bases at V and 9 bases at J, leaving 12 bases unmatched. The CDR3 is 15 amino acids. The sequence came from a human donor in good health (CMV status not recorded). Some clones in this sample may be carry-over from other donors' samples. The sequenced material came from PBMCs. This rearrangement joins TRBV19 to TRBJ1-6; 9 bases fit TRBD1. CDR3 loop: CASSPGQGRGSPLHF. CDR3 DNA: TGTGCCAGCAGCCCGGGACAGGGACGGGGTTCACCCCTCCACTTT. Combining the CDR3 with reference TRBV19 and TRBJ1-6 gives the whole variable domain DGGITQSPKYLFRKEGQNVTLSCEQNLNHDAMYWYRQDPGQGLRLIYYSQIVNDFQKGDIAEGYSVSREKKESFPLTVTSAQKNPTAFYLCASSPGQGRGSPLHFGNGTRLTVT.